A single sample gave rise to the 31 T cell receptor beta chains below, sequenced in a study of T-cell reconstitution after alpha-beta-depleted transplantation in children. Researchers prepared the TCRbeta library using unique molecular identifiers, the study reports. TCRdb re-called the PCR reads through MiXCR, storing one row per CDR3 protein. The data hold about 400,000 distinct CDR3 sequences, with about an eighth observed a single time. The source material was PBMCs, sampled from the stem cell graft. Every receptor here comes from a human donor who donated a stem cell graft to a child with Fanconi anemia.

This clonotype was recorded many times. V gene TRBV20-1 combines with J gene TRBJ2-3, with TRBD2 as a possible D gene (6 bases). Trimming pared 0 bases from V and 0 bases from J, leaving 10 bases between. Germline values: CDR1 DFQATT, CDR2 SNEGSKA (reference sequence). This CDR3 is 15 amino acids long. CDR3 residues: CSARETGLSTDTQYF. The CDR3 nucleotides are TGCAGTGCTAGAGAAACCGGACTAAGCACAGATACGCAGTATTTT.

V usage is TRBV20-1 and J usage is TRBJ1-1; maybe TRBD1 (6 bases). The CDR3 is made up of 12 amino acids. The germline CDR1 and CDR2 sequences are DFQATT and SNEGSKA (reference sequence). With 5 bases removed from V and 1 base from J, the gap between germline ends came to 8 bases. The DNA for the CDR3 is TGCAGTGCTGGACAGCCGAACACTGAAGCTTTCTTT. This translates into CSAGQPNTEAFF.

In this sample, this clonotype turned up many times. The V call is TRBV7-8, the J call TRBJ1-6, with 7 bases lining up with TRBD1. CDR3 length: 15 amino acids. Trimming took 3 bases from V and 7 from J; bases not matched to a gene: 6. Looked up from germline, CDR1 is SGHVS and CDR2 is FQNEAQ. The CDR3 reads CASSLAGQLNSPLHF. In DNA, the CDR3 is TGTGCCAGCAGCTTGGCGGGACAGTTAAATTCACCCCTCCACTTT.

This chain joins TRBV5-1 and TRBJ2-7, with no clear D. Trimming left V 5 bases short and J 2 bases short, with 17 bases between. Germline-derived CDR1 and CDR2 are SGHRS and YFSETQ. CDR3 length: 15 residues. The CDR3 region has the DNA TGCGCCAGCAGTCCACTAAAGAGCAGTACCTACGAGCAGTACTTC. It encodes CASSPLKSSTYEQYF.

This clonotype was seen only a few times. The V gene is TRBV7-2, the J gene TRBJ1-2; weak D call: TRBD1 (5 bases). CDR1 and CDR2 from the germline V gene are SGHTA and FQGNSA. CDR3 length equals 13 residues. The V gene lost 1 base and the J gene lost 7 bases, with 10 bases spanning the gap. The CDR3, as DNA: TGTGCCAGCAGCTTAGTCCCAGGGTTTGGCTACACCTTC. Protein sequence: CASSLVPGFGYTF.

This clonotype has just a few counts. The CDR3 region is CASSLETPSGNTIYF. For the CDR3, the DNA is TGCGCCAGCAGCTTAGAGACCCCCTCTGGAAACACCATATATTTT. The rearrangement links TRBV5-1 to TRBJ1-3; D ambiguous. This CDR3 has 15 residues. V lost 2 bases and J lost 0, with 9 bases in between. The germline gives CDR1 SGHRS, CDR2 YFSETQ.

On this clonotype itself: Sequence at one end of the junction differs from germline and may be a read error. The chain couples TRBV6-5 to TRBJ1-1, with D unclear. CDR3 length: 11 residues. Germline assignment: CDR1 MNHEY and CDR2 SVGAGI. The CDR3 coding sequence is TGTGCCAGCGGTTACTCCGGGCTAACTTTCTTT. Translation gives CASGYSGLTFF.

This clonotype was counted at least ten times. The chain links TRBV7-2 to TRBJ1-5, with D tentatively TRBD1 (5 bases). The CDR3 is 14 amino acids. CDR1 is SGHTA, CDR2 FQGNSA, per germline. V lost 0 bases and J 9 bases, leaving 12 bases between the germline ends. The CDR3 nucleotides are TGTGCCAGCAGCTTAGCCCTCTCAGGGTCGCCCCAGCATTTT. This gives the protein CASSLALSGSPQHF.

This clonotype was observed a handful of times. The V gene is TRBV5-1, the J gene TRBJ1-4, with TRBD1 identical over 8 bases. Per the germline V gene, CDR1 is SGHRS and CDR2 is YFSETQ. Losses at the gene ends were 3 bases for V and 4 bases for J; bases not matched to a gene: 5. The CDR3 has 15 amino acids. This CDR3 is CASSSGTGHNEKLFF. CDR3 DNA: TGCGCCAGCAGCTCAGGGACAGGTCATAATGAAAAACTGTTTTTT.

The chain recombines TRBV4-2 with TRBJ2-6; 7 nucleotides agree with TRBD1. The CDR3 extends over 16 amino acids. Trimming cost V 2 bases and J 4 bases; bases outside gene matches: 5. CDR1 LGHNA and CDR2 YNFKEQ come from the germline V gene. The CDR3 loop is CASSQRTGVGANVLTF. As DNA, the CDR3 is TGTGCCAGCAGCCAACGTACAGGGGTCGGGGCCAACGTCCTGACTTTC.

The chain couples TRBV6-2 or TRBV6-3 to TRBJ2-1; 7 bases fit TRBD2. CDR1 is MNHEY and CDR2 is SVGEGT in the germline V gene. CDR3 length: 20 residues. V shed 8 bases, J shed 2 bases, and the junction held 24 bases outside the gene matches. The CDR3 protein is CASYGSYPGRLYGAYNEQFF. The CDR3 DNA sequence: TGTGCCAGCTACGGGAGTTACCCCGGGAGGCTTTATGGCGCCTACAATGAGCAGTTCTTC.

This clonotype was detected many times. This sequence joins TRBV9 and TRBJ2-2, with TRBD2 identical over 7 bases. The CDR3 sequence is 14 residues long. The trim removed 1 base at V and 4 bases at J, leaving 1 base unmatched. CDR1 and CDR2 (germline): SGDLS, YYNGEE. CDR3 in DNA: TGTGCCAGCAGCGTAACGGGGGGCACCGGGGAGCTGTTTTTT. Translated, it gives CASSVTGGTGELFF.

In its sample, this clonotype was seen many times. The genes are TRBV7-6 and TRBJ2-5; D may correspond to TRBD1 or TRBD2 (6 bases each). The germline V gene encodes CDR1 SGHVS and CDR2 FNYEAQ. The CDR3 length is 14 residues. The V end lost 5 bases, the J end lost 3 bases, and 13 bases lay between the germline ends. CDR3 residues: CASSLEEGEETQYF. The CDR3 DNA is TGTGCCAGCAGCCTAGAGGAGGGGGAAGAGACCCAGTACTTC.

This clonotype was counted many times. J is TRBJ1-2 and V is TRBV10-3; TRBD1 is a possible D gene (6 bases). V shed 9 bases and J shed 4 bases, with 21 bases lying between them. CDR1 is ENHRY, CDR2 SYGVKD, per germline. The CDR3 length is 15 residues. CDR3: CAILNPGAGTYGYTF. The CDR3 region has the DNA TGTGCCATTCTAAATCCAGGGGCAGGGACCTATGGCTACACCTTC.

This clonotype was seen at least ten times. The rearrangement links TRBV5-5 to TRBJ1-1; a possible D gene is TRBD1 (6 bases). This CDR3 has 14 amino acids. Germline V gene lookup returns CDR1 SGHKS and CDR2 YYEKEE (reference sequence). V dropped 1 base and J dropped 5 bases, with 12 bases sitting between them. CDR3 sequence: CASSLPGVGTEAFF. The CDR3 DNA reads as TGTGCCAGCAGCTTGCCAGGGGTAGGGACTGAAGCTTTCTTT.

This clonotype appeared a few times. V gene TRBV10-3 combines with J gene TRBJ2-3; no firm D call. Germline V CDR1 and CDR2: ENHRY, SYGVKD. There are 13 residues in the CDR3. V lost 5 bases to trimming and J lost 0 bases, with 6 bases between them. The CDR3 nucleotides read TGTGCCATCAGTAGATTTAGCACAGATACGCAGTATTTT. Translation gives CAISRFSTDTQYF.

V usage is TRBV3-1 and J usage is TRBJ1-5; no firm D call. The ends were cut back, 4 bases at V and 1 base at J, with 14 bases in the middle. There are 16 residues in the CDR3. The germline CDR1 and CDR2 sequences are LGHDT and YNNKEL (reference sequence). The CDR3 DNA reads TGTGCCAGCAGCCCGACACTCGACGGAAGCAATCAGCCCCAGCATTTT. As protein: CASSPTLDGSNQPQHF.

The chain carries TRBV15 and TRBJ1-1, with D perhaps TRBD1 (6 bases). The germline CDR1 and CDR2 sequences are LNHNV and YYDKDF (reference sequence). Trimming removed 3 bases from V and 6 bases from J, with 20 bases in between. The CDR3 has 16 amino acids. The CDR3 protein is CATSRGGAAGRAEAFF. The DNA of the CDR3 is TGTGCCACCAGCAGGGGGGGGGCAGCCGGGCGAGCTGAAGCTTTCTTT. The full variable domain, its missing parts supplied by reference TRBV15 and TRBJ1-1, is DAMVIQNPRYQVTQFGKPVTLSCSQTLNHNVMYWYQQKSSQAPKLLFHYYDKDFNNEADTPDNFQSRRPNTSFCFLDIRSPGLGDTAMYLCATSRGGAAGRAEAFFGQGTRLTVV.

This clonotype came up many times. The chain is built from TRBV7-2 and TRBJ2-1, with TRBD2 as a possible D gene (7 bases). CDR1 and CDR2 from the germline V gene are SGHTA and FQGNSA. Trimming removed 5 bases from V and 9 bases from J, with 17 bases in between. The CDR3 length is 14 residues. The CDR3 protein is CASSLRGGAGEQFF. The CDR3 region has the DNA TGTGCCAGCAGCCTTCGAGGGGGGGCGGGTGAGCAGTTCTTC.

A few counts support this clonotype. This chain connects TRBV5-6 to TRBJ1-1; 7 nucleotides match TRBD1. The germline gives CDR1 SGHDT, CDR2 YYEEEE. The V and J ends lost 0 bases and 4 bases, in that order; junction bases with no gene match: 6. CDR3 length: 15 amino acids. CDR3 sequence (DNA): TGTGCCAGCAGCTTGGTACCAGGGGGTATCACTGAAGCTTTCTTT. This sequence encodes CASSLVPGGITEAFF.

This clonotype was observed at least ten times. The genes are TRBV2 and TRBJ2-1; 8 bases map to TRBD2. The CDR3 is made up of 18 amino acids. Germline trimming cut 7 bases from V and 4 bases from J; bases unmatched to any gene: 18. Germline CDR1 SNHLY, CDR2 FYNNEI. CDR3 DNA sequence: TGTGCCAGCATGAGGGTAATAGATACGGGGGGGGCATACAATGAGCAGTTCTTC. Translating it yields CASMRVIDTGGAYNEQFF.

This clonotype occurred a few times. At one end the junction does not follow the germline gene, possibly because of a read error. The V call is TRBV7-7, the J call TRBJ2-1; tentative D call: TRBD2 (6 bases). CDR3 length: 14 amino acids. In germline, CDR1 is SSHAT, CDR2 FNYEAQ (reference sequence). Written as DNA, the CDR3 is TGTGCTAGCAGCTTTGGGACCGGGGGAGATGAGCAGTTCTTC. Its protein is CASSFGTGGDEQFF.

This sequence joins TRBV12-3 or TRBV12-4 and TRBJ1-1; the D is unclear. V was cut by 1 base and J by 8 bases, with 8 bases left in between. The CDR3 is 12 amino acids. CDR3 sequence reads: CASSLVFAEAFF. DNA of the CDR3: TGTGCCAGCAGTTTAGTCTTTGCGGAAGCTTTCTTT.

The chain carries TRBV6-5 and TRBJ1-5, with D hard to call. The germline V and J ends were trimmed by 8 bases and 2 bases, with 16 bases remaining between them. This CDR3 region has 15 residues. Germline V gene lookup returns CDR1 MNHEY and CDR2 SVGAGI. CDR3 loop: CASATVRAGNQPQHF. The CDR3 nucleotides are TGTGCCAGCGCGACGGTAAGGGCGGGCAATCAGCCCCAGCATTTT.

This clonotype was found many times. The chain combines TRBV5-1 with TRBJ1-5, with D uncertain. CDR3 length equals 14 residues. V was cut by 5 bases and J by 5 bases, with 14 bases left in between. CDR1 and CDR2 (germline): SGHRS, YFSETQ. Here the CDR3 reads CASSRTPSHQPQHF. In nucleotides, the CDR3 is TGCGCCAGCAGTCGGACCCCCAGCCATCAGCCCCAGCATTTT.

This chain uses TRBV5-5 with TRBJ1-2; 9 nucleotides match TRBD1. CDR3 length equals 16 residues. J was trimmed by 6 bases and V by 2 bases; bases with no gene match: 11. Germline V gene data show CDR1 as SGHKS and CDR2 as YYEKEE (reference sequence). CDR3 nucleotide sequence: TGTGCCAGCAGCTTTTCAGCCCGGGACAGGGTCGATGGCTACACCTTC. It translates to CASSFSARDRVDGYTF.

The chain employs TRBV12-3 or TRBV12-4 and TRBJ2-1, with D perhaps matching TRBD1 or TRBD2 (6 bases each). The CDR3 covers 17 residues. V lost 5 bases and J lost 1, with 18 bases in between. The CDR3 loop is CASSLGGQGLSYNEQFF. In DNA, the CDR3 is TGTGCCAGCAGTCTAGGGGGGCAGGGGCTATCCTACAATGAGCAGTTCTTC.

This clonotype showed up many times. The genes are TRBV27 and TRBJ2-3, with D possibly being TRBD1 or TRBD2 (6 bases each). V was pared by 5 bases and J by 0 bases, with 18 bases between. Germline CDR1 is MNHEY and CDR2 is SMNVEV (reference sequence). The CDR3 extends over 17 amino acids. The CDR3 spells CASSPNNLGGSTDTQYF. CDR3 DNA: TGTGCCAGCAGTCCCAATAATCTCGGGGGCAGCACAGATACGCAGTATTTT.

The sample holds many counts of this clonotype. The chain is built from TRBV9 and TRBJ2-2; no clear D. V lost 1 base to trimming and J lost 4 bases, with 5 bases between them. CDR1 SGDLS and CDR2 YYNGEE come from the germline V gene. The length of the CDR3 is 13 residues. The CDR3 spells CASSVHGTGELFF. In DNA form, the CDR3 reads TGTGCCAGCAGCGTACATGGCACCGGGGAGCTGTTTTTT.

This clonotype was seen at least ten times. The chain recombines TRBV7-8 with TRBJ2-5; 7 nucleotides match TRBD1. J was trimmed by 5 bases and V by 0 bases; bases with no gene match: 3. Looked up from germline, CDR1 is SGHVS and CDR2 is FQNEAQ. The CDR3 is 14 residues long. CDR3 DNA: TGTGCCAGCAGCTTAGCGGACAGGCGGGAGACCCAGTACTTC. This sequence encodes CASSLADRRETQYF.

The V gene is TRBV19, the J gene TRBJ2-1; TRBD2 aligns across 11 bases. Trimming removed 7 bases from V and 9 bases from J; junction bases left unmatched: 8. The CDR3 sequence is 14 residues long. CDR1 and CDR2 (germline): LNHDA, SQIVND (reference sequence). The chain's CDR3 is CASTLLAGAREQFF. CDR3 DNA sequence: TGTGCCAGTACCTTACTAGCGGGGGCACGTGAGCAGTTCTTC.